What follows are 9 T cell receptor beta chains derived from one specimen sequenced in a study of blood T cell repertoires in COVID-19 (dated by TCRdb to about 2020). The library relied on the immunoSEQ multiplex PCR assay. Not all clones reach the TCRdb copy of this immuneACCESS table, which keeps in-frame sequences only. Checked studies attribute under half of the gap to unresolved V genes and leave the rest unexplained. The sample has hundreds of thousands of clones on record, around 80% of them singletons. The ten top clones hold under 5% of the sample. Specimen: PBMCs or T cells enriched from blood (not recorded which). The receptors derive from a man aged 25 to 40 with acute COVID-19.

This clone was seen a handful of times. The chain recombines TRBV2 with TRBJ1-6; 8 nucleotides agree with TRBD1. This CDR3 region has 14 residues. With 5 bases clipped from V and 9 bases from J, the junction kept 6 bases outside the gene matches. Germline CDR1 and CDR2: SNHLY and FYNNEI. CDR3 sequence (DNA): TGTGCCAGCAGTCTCGGTCAGGGGGCTTCACCCCTCCACTTT. It is translated as CASSLGQGASPLHF.

The J gene is TRBJ1-1, the V gene TRBV28; D is possibly TRBD1 (6 bases). Per germline, CDR1 MDHEN and CDR2 SYDVKM. The V gene lost 5 bases and the J gene lost 1 base, with 17 bases spanning the gap. This CDR3 spans 16 amino acids. The CDR3 DNA reads as TGTGCCAGCAGTGTTACAGGGCCACACCCGAACACTGAAGCTTTCTTT. Translated, it gives CASSVTGPHPNTEAFF.

This chain connects TRBV2 to TRBJ2-1; a weak D match, TRBD2 (6 bases). The germline V and J ends were trimmed by 7 bases and 4 bases, with 14 bases remaining between them. The CDR3 runs to 14 residues. The V gene's germline CDR1 is SNHLY and CDR2 FYNNEI. In DNA, the CDR3 is TGTGCCAGCAAGTTCGAGCGGGTATACAATGAGCAGTTCTTC. Its translation: CASKFERVYNEQFF.

V and J are TRBV6-1 and TRBJ1-4, with D perhaps matching TRBD1 (5 bases). There are 14 residues in the CDR3. Trimming stripped 2 bases from V and 8 bases from J, with 12 bases between. The V gene's germline CDR1 is MNHNS and CDR2 SASEGT. CDR3 nucleotides: TGTGCCAGCAGTGAAATTCAGGGCGACGAAAAACTGTTTTTT. As protein: CASSEIQGDEKLFF.

The gene calls are TRBV24-1 and TRBJ2-2; 8 positions agree with TRBD1. The CDR3 sequence is 15 residues long. J was trimmed by 7 bases and V by 2 bases; bases with no gene match: 5. Germline V lookup: CDR1 KGHDR, CDR2 SFDVKD. The DNA for the CDR3 is TGTGCCACCAGTGATTCCAGGGGGCGCGGCGGGGAGCTGTTTTTT. It codes for CATSDSRGRGGELFF.

This chain joins TRBV4-1 and TRBJ1-1; D not certain. The CDR3 runs to 14 residues. Trimming took off 0 bases at V and 7 bases at J, with 12 bases between the two ends. Per germline, CDR1 MGHRA and CDR2 YSYEKL. Written as DNA, the CDR3 is TGCGCCAGCAGCCAAGAAGCGGTGAGAGATGAAGCTTTCTTT. Translated, it gives CASSQEAVRDEAFF.

The chain uses TRBV11-2 and TRBJ2-1; 9 bases align to TRBD2. The V gene end was trimmed by 5 bases and the J gene end by 5 bases; junction bases not matched to a gene: 7. The length of the CDR3 is 15 residues. Germline CDR1 reads SGHAT; CDR2 reads FQNNGV. CDR3 DNA: TGTGCCAGCAGCCCGCAGCGGGGGGCGAACAATGAGCAGTTCTTC. Its translation: CASSPQRGANNEQFF.

This clone came up once. This rearrangement joins TRBV18 to TRBJ2-7, with a tentative D call TRBD1 (6 bases). The germline V gene encodes CDR1 KGHSH and CDR2 LQKENI. This CDR3 has 13 residues. V shed 6 bases and J shed 6 bases, with 15 bases lying between them. CDR3 protein: CASSLTGIGEQYV. The CDR3 region has the DNA TGTGCCAGCTCGCTCACAGGGATCGGCGAGCAGTACGTC.

The J gene is TRBJ2-1, the V gene TRBV7-6, with 7 bases aligning to TRBD2. The CDR3 covers 16 residues. CDR1 SGHVS and CDR2 FNYEAQ come from the germline V gene. The V and J ends lost 5 bases and 4 bases, in that order; junction bases with no gene match: 11. This CDR3 is CASSPQGAGIYNEQFF. The CDR3 region has the DNA TGTGCCAGCAGCCCGCAGGGAGCGGGGATTTACAATGAGCAGTTCTTC. Looking up the rest from reference TRBV7-6 and TRBJ2-1 gives the full variable domain: GAGVSQSPRYKVTKRGQDVALRCDPISGHVSLYWYRQALGQGPEFLTYFNYEAQQDKSGLPNDRFSAERPEGSISTLTIQRTEQRDSAMYRCASSPQGAGIYNEQFFGPGTRLTVL.